A single sample gave rise to the 27 T cell receptor beta chains below, sequenced in a study of neurological immune-mediated disorders. TCRdb independently ran MiXCR on the 5' RACE reads; one entry per CDR3 protein. The data hold tens of thousands of distinct CDR3 sequences, with roughly 3.2% observed a single time. Sequenced material: PBMCs. These TCRs come from a man aged 40-49 years with multiple sclerosis.

The sample holds many counts of this clonotype. The chain couples TRBV5-5 to TRBJ2-3; D tentatively fits TRBD1 or TRBD2 (5 bases each). The V end lost 1 base, the J end lost 2 bases, and 14 bases lay between the germline ends. From germline, CDR1 is SGHKS and CDR2 YYEKEE (reference sequence). The CDR3 loop spans 16 amino acids. The CDR3 sequence is CASSLLVGTVTDTQYF. DNA for the CDR3: TGTGCCAGCAGCTTGTTAGTGGGGACGGTCACAGATACGCAGTATTTT. The full variable domain, its missing parts supplied by reference TRBV5-5 and TRBJ2-3, is DAGVTQSPTHLIKTRGQQVTLRCSPISGHKSVSWYQQVLGQGPQFIFQYYEKEERGRGNFPDRFSARQFPNYSSELNVNALLLGDSALYLCASSLLVGTVTDTQYFGPGTRLTVL.

This clonotype was observed at least ten times. The rearrangement links TRBV5-1 to TRBJ1-2, with a weak D call TRBD1 (6 bases). Germline assignment: CDR1 SGHRS and CDR2 YFSETQ. The germline V and J ends were trimmed by 4 bases and 8 bases, with 18 bases remaining between them. This CDR3 comprises 14 residues. The CDR3 loop is CASSPAGGSDGYTF. As DNA, the CDR3 is TGCGCCAGCAGCCCGGCTGGGGGCTCTGACGGCTACACCTTC.

This clonotype occurred many times. The V gene is TRBV7-6, the J gene TRBJ1-1; maybe TRBD1 (5 bases). The CDR3 is made up of 13 amino acids. Germline lookup yields CDR1 SGHVS and CDR2 FNYEAQ. Trimming cost V 6 bases and J 1 base, with 9 bases left between them. Here the CDR3 reads CASRGQANTEAFF. The DNA of the CDR3 is TGTGCCAGCAGAGGACAAGCGAACACTGAAGCTTTCTTT. Variable domain in full (rest from reference TRBV7-6 and TRBJ1-1): GAGVSQSPRYKVTKRGQDVALRCDPISGHVSLYWYRQALGQGPEFLTYFNYEAQQDKSGLPNDRFSAERPEGSISTLTIQRTEQRDSAMYRCASRGQANTEAFFGQGTRLTVV.

This clonotype was seen ten or more times. This chain connects TRBV12-3 or TRBV12-4 to TRBJ2-7, with D perhaps TRBD1 (6 bases). This CDR3 contains 13 residues. The germline V and J ends were trimmed by 6 bases and 2 bases, with 11 bases remaining between them. CDR3 sequence: CASSPTGTYEQYF. CDR3 coding DNA: TGTGCCAGCAGCCCCACAGGGACCTACGAGCAGTACTTC.

The table lists this clonotype with many counts. The chain combines TRBV4-2 with TRBJ2-1; 10 bases map to TRBD2. J gave up 8 bases and V 0 bases, and 4 bases lay outside the gene matches. This CDR3 is built from 15 residues. Germline V gene data show CDR1 as LGHNA and CDR2 as YNFKEQ. The CDR3 coding sequence is TGTGCCAGCAGCCAAGAAGCGGGGGGGGTTTATGAGCAGTTCTTC. Residues: CASSQEAGGVYEQFF.

This clonotype has a count of ten or more. The chain combines TRBV6-5 with TRBJ1-2, with a possible D match to TRBD1 (6 bases). Looked up from germline, CDR1 is MNHEY and CDR2 is SVGAGI. There are 16 residues in the CDR3. Trimming pared 5 bases from V and 2 bases from J, leaving 18 bases between. The CDR3 loop reads CASSLGGGRGNYGYTF. CDR3 in DNA: TGTGCCAGCAGTCTGGGAGGGGGGAGGGGGAACTATGGCTACACCTTC.

This clonotype was recorded many times. The chain is built from TRBV6-1 and TRBJ1-2; no reliable D call. The CDR3 consists of 15 residues. Trimming stripped 6 bases from V and 2 bases from J, with 16 bases between. In germline, CDR1 is MNHNS, CDR2 SASEGT. The CDR3 loop is CASSAAIDGNYGYTF. CDR3 coding DNA: TGTGCCAGCAGCGCCGCTATCGACGGCAACTATGGCTACACCTTC.

This chain links TRBV11-2 with TRBJ2-7, with D hard to call. V shed 0 bases and J shed 7 bases, with 19 bases lying between them. The CDR3 consists of 16 residues. The germline V gene encodes CDR1 SGHAT and CDR2 FQNNGV. The CDR3, as DNA: TGTGCCAGCAGCTTAGAACGCGCTATCTGGGTGGAGGAGCAGTACTTC. It codes for CASSLERAIWVEEQYF.

This clonotype was recorded at least ten times. The genes are TRBV4-1 and TRBJ2-7; D is undetermined. CDR1 and CDR2 from the germline V gene are MGHRA and YSYEKL. With 0 bases removed from V and 0 bases from J, the gap between germline ends came to 12 bases. The CDR3 contains 16 residues. For the CDR3, the DNA is TGCGCCAGCAGCCAAGACTGGAGCGAGAGCTCCTACGAGCAGTACTTC. The encoded protein is CASSQDWSESSYEQYF.

This clonotype was recorded many times. The genes are TRBV20-1 and TRBJ2-3; 16 bases fit TRBD2. Trimming removed 6 bases from V and 4 bases from J; junction bases left unmatched: 7. Per the germline V gene, CDR1 is DFQATT and CDR2 is SNEGSKA (reference sequence). This CDR3 region has 16 residues. The DNA of the CDR3 is TGCAGTGCCCCGGGACTAGCGGGAGGGCACCCAGATACGCAGTATTTT. It yields the protein CSAPGLAGGHPDTQYF.

This clonotype was recorded many times. CDR3 DNA sequence: TGCGCCAGCAGCCGAGATCTCGGACGGATTAATGAAAAACTGTTTTTT. It specifies CASSRDLGRINEKLFF. This chain connects TRBV5-1 to TRBJ1-4; D remains ambiguous. V was cut by 4 bases and J by 4 bases, with 17 bases left in between. Germline V gene lookup returns CDR1 SGHRS and CDR2 YFSETQ. The CDR3 contains 16 residues.

This clonotype has a count of ten or more. CDR3 in DNA: TGCGCCAGCAGCTTGGTCCCGGACGAGAGGACCTACGAGCAGTACTTC. Amino acid sequence: CASSLVPDERTYEQYF. J is TRBJ2-7 and V is TRBV5-1; D unresolved. The CDR3 extends over 16 amino acids. Trimming stripped 0 bases from V and 2 bases from J, with 15 bases between. Germline CDR1 reads SGHRS; CDR2 reads YFSETQ. The whole variable domain, filled in from reference TRBV5-1 and TRBJ2-7, reads KAGVTQTPRYLIKTRGQQVTLSCSPISGHRSVSWYQQTPGQGLQFLFEYFSETQRNKGNFPGRFSGRQFSNSRSEMNVSTLELGDSALYLCASSLVPDERTYEQYFGPGTRLTVT.

This clonotype has a count of ten or more. The chain carries TRBV20-1 and TRBJ1-3; D is unresolved. Trimming removed 6 bases from V and 3 bases from J, with 15 bases in between. The CDR3 has 14 residues. CDR1 DFQATT and CDR2 SNEGSKA come from the germline V gene (reference sequence). The CDR3 is CSATPGFIGNTIYF. The CDR3 DNA follows: TGCAGTGCAACTCCGGGGTTCATTGGAAACACCATATATTTT.

At least ten counts were recorded for this clonotype. The CDR3 sequence is CATKDRGTDTQYF. As DNA, the CDR3 is TGTGCCACTAAAGACAGGGGAACAGATACGCAGTATTTT. This chain joins TRBV10-3 and TRBJ2-3, with 8 bases matching TRBD1. Germline CDR1 is ENHRY and CDR2 is SYGVKD. J gave up 3 bases and V 10 bases, and 6 bases lay outside the gene matches. This CDR3 spans 13 amino acids.

This clonotype was detected many times. The chain uses TRBV6-1 and TRBJ1-2, with a tentative D call TRBD1 (6 bases). The CDR3 totals 14 residues. Germline assignment: CDR1 MNHNS and CDR2 SASEGT. This CDR3 is CASRTVTSNYGYTF. For the CDR3, the DNA is TGTGCTTCCCGGACAGTTACATCTAACTATGGCTACACCTTC.

This clonotype was recorded many times. The CDR3 bases are TGTGCCAGCAGCGTAGCGGGTACAGCAGGAGCTGAAGCTTTCTTT. Residues: CASSVAGTAGAEAFF. This chain connects TRBV9 to TRBJ1-1; D is ambiguous. Trimming removed 0 bases at V and 6 bases at J, with 15 bases between. The CDR3 is made up of 15 amino acids. Germline V gene data show CDR1 as SGDLS and CDR2 as YYNGEE.

This clonotype was counted ten times or more. The V call is TRBV5-1, the J call TRBJ2-7, with D maybe TRBD2 (6 bases). This CDR3 comprises 13 residues. V gave up 3 bases and J gave up 4 bases, with 11 bases separating them. CDR1 and CDR2 from the germline V gene are SGHRS and YFSETQ. CDR3 bases: TGCGCCAGCAGCTGGGACTCCCGGTACGAGCAGTACTTC. This translates into CASSWDSRYEQYF.

This clonotype was observed at least ten times. The chain links TRBV20-1 to TRBJ2-3, with D possibly matching TRBD2 (7 bases). The CDR3 spans 13 residues. CDR1 is DFQATT, CDR2 SNEGSKA, per germline (reference sequence). Deletions cut 5 bases from V and 13 bases from J, with 22 bases between. As DNA, the CDR3 is TGCAGTGCTTCTAAACCGGGACTAAAGGGGGAGTATTTT. This gives the protein CSASKPGLKGEYF.

This clonotype appeared a few times. This may be a read error, as it is one base from a much larger clone. The rearrangement links TRBV12-3 or TRBV12-4 to TRBJ1-4, with D perhaps matching TRBD1 (5 bases). CDR3 length equals 14 residues. Trimming took off 5 bases at V and 5 bases at J, with 12 bases between the two ends. The CDR3, as DNA: TGTGCCAGCAGTCCGGGAAAGGGGAATGAAAAACTGTTTTTT. Protein product: CASSPGKGNEKLFF.

In its sample, this clonotype was seen many times. CDR3 amino acids: CASSRVVGGVGELFF. DNA for the CDR3: TGTGCCAGCAGTCGCGTTGTGGGGGGCGTCGGGGAGCTGTTTTTT. The chain uses TRBV12-3 or TRBV12-4 and TRBJ2-2; D is perhaps TRBD1 or TRBD2 (6 bases each). The CDR3 is 15 residues long. V was cut by 5 bases and J by 7 bases, with 17 bases left in between.

This clonotype was seen at least ten times. The chain employs TRBV20-1 and TRBJ1-4; D is ambiguous. With 6 bases removed from V and 1 base from J, the gap between germline ends came to 12 bases. The CDR3 totals 14 residues. CDR1 and CDR2 (germline): DFQATT, SNEGSKA (reference sequence). CDR3 coding DNA: TGCAGTGCCAAGTTAAGACAAACTAATGAAAAACTGTTTTTT. Protein: CSAKLRQTNEKLFF.

This clonotype occurred many times. The chain recombines TRBV12-3 or TRBV12-4 with TRBJ1-3, with D hard to call. The CDR3 extends over 13 amino acids. V lost 6 bases, J lost 1 base, and 7 bases lay in between. This CDR3 reads CASSRGSGNTIYF. CDR3 in DNA: TGTGCCAGCAGCCGGGGATCTGGAAACACCATATATTTT.

This chain connects TRBV5-5 to TRBJ2-3, with 8 bases aligning to TRBD2. The CDR3 covers 16 residues. V trimming: 1 base; J trimming: 5 bases; junction bases outside the gene matches: 9. The germline gives CDR1 SGHKS, CDR2 YYEKEE (reference sequence). The CDR3 DNA reads TGTGCCAGCAGCTTGTGGGCGCGGGGGGAAGGAGATACGCAGTATTTT. It is translated as CASSLWARGEGDTQYF.

Of note for this clonotype: An end of the junction differs from the germline gene, which may be a read error. V gene TRBV20-1 combines with J gene TRBJ1-6, with D tentatively TRBD1 (5 bases). CDR1 is DFQATT and CDR2 is SNEGSKA in the germline V gene (reference sequence). The CDR3 is 15 residues long. The CDR3 spells CSARTTVNYNSTLNF. The CDR3 bases are TGCAGTGCTAGGACGACAGTAAACTATAATTCAACCCTCAACTTT.

Points on this clonotype: This may arise from a read error, as a much more abundant clone is one base away. The chain carries TRBV20-1 and TRBJ1-6; D gene ambiguous. Germline V gene lookup returns CDR1 DFQATT and CDR2 SNEGSKA (reference sequence). The CDR3 consists of 14 residues. The CDR3 reads CSARLSGWDSPLNF. The CDR3 DNA is TGCAGTGCTCGCCTTTCAGGTTGGGATTCACCCCTCAACTTT.

In this sample, this clonotype turned up many times. V and J are TRBV12-3 or TRBV12-4 and TRBJ2-2, with TRBD2 identical over 10 bases. This CDR3 spans 16 amino acids. J gave up 5 bases and V 3 bases, and 6 bases lay outside the gene matches. CDR3 in DNA: TGTGCCAGCAGTTTCGGGCTAGCGGGAGTTACCGGGGAGCTGTTTTTT. Amino acids: CASSFGLAGVTGELFF.

Many counts were recorded for this clonotype. This chain connects TRBV27 to TRBJ2-1; TRBD2 matches 13 bases. The CDR3 has 16 residues. Trimming removed 4 bases from V and 7 bases from J; junction bases left unmatched: 7. Per the germline V gene, CDR1 is MNHEY and CDR2 is SMNVEV (reference sequence). The CDR3 spells CASSSLLAGGPNEQFF. CDR3 bases: TGTGCCAGCAGTTCCTTACTAGCGGGAGGGCCGAATGAGCAGTTCTTC.